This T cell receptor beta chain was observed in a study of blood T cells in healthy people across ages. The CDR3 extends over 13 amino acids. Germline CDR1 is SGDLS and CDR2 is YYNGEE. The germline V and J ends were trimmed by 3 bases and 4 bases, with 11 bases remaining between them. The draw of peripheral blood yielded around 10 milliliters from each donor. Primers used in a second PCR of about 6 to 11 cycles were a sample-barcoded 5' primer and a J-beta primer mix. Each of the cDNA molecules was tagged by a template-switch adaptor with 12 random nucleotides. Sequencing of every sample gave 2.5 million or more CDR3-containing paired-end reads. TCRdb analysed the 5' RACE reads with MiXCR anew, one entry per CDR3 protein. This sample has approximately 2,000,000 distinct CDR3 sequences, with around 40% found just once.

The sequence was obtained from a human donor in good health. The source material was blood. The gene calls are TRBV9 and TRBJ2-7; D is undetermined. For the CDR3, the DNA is TGTGCCAGCAGCGGGAGCCCCAGTTACGAGCAGTACTTC. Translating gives CASSGSPSYEQYF. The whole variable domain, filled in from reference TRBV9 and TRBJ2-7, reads DSGVTQTPKHLITATGQRVTLRCSPRSGDLSVYWYQQSLDQGLQFLIQYYNGEERAKGNILERFSAQQFPDLHSELNLSSLELGDSALYFCASSGSPSYEQYFGPGTRLTVT.